This T cell receptor beta chain stems from a study of T-cell memory formation after mild COVID-19. General observations from the study: CD4+ bias marked clones expanding day 15 to 37, unlike balanced contracting clones.

There are many counts of this clonotype. Antigen: not known. The CDR3 length is 13 residues. V was clipped by 3 bases and J by 10 bases; unmatched bases: 7. Germline CDR1 is DFQATT and CDR2 is SNEGSKA (reference sequence). TCRdb itself ran the 5' RACE reads through MiXCR, one entry per CDR3 protein. The sample lists 7,000 to 7,500 distinct CDR3 sequences; approximately 32% were seen once. This clonotype originated in an adult woman who had mild COVID-19 (a few samples of this study predate the infection). Cell type and time point are not known. J is TRBJ2-1 and V is TRBV20-1, with TRBD2 matching 9 bases. The sequenced sample consisted of PBMCs or a T cell subset sorted from them (not recorded which). CDR3 nucleotide sequence: TGCAGTGCTAGCGAGGGACTAGCTAGGGAGCAGTTCTTC. This gives the protein CSASEGLAREQFF.